The 2 T cell receptor beta chains in this list originate from one sample, sequenced in a study of T cell responses to AZD1222 COVID-19 vaccine. Clones were sequenced by immunoSEQ multiplex PCR, and TCRdb holds only the in-frame ones, with some missing. The sample shows approximately 130,000 clones, approximately 93% of them seen only once. The sample here was peripheral blood, taken on day 0 of AZD1222 vaccination. Receptor source: an adult in good health.

The chain is built from TRBV7-9 and TRBJ1-4; 9 nucleotides align to TRBD1. CDR1 SEHNR and CDR2 FQNEAQ come from the germline V gene (reference sequence). This CDR3 has 14 residues. J lost 6 bases, V lost 3 bases, and 2 bases had no gene match. This CDR3 is CASSLRTGDEKLFF. In DNA, the CDR3 is TGTGCCAGCAGCTTGCGGACAGGGGATGAAAAACTGTTTTTT. Full variable domain (rest looked up from reference TRBV7-9 and TRBJ1-4): DTGVSQNPRHKITKRGQNVTFRCDPISEHNRLYWYRQTLGQGPEFLTYFQNEAQLEKSRLLSDRFSAERPKGSFSTLEIQRTEQGDSAMYLCASSLRTGDEKLFFGSGTQLSVL.

This clone was picked up one time. This sequence joins TRBV10-2 and TRBJ2-1; TRBD2 aligns across 8 bases. Germline lookup yields CDR1 WSHSY and CDR2 SAAADI. The CDR3 is 15 residues long. Germline trimming cut 7 bases from V and 3 bases from J; bases unmatched to any gene: 8. CDR3 residues: CASMVAGGVYNEQFF. In DNA form, the CDR3 reads TGCGCCAGCATGGTTGCGGGAGGTGTCTACAATGAGCAGTTCTTC.